This T cell receptor beta chain was obtained from a study of blood T cell repertoires in COVID-19. In the study overall: T cells, B-cell-depleted T cells, or PBMCs supplied cDNA or gDNA.

This clone was counted once. CDR1 SGHRS and CDR2 YFSETQ come from the germline V gene. J gave up 6 bases and V 0 bases, and 5 bases lay outside the gene matches. CDR3 length: 15 amino acids. Method: immunoSEQ multiplex PCR; TCRdb's copy keeps in-frame clones and lacks some. This sample has under 200,000 clones; 86% occur once, and the top ten carry about 3.5%. The receptor comes from a man between 65 and 85 years old with acute or convalescent COVID-19. The J gene is TRBJ2-4, the V gene TRBV5-1; 8 nucleotides line up with TRBD2. The sample was peripheral blood. The CDR3, as DNA: TGCGCCAGCAGCTTGGGGCTAGCGGGTTTAAACATTCAGTACTTC. Translation gives CASSLGLAGLNIQYF.